This T cell receptor (beta chain) emerged from a study of T cells expressing NK-cell markers. TCRdb re-called the 5' RACE reads and gives one entry per CDR3 protein, without DNA. Recorded for this sample: roughly 450,000 distinct CDR3 sequences. The germline V gene has CDR1 GTSNPN and CDR2 SVGIG (reference sequence). CDR3 length: 12 amino acids. This TCR derives from a woman in her forties or fifties in good health. The specimen was blood T cells: a sorted CD56 or NKG2C T cell subset, CD4+ or CD8+ T cells, or bulk PBMC T cells (not recorded which). The chain links TRBV30 to TRBJ1-5; lacking DNA, the TRBD1 call made by TCRdb goes unchecked. The CDR3 sequence is CAWRRGNQPQHF.